This TCR beta chain was found in a study of T cells in Graves' hyperthyroidism and ophthalmopathy. Study-level findings and limits: Most clonotypes expanded in thyroid above 0.001 were likewise present in blood.

The investigators amplified TCR beta CDR3 regions from RNA transcripts. TCR CDR3 regions were first amplified by RT-PCR with HTBI primers. TCRdb recomputed calls from the multiplex PCR reads with MiXCR, one row per CDR3 protein. In the table there are roughly 240,000 distinct CDR3 sequences, roughly a quarter of which are singletons. Individuals with ophthalmopathy presented a Clinical Activity Score of at least 3, a NOSPECS grade of at least 4 and a duration under 3 months. Uncontrolled infection, other autoimmune disease, pregnancy and lactation each barred patients from inclusion. The V gene's germline CDR1 is MNHNS and CDR2 SASEGT. V was cut by 5 bases and J by 1 base, with 15 bases left in between. The CDR3 contains 15 residues. A remark on this clonotype: The target antigen is unknown.

This clonotype was sampled from a woman between 40 and 50 years old with Graves' ophthalmopathy. The source material was blood. This chain links TRBV6-1 with TRBJ2-7; D is possibly TRBD1 (6 bases). CDR3 DNA: TGTGCCAGCAGTACCCCACAGACAGGATCCTACGAGCAGTACTTC. Translated, it gives CASSTPQTGSYEQYF.